A selection of T cell receptor beta chains follows, all from one sample in a study of breast tumors, draining lymph nodes, adjacent tissues. TCRdb passed the multiplex PCR reads through MiXCR, listing each CDR3 protein once. The data show some 230,000 distinct CDR3 sequences, under 40% seen once. Sequenced material: axillary lymph node tissue. The receptors derive from a female donor with breast cancer. Some clones in this sample may be carry-over from other donors' samples. Each CDR3 is given with its conserved first and last residue. D genes are given only for firm matches. Part of the rows lack a size; the others show once, few, many or a class for expanded clones.

>.|TRBV12-5|many|TRBJ2-3
CASGLEDTQYF
TGTGCTAGTGGTTTGGAAGATACGCAGTATTTT
>TRBD2|TRBV20-1|.|TRBJ2-5
CSASQASGSSNQETQYF
TGCAGTGCTAGTCAGGCTAGCGGGAGCTCAAACCAAGAGACCCAGTACTTC
>TRBD2|TRBV3-1|.|TRBJ2-3
CTSSRTSGRGDTQYF
TGTACCAGCAGCCGGACTAGCGGGAGGGGAGATACGCAGTATTTT
>.|TRBV11-3|.|TRBJ1-4
CATGGGGVAEKLFF
TGTGCCACCGGAGGGGGAGGGGTCGCGGAAAAACTGTTTTTT
>TRBD1|TRBV7-9|.|TRBJ2-7
CASSPQPGQGGYEQYF
TGTGCCAGCAGCCCCCAACCGGGACAGGGAGGCTACGAGCAGTACTTC
>TRBD2|TRBV29-1|.|TRBJ2-1
CSVEDLSGRIDEQFF
TGCAGCGTTGAAGATCTTAGCGGGAGGATTGATGAGCAGTTCTTC
>.|TRBV7-6|.|TRBJ1-3
CASSLKPDSGNTIYF
TGTGCCAGCAGCTTAAAGCCAGACTCTGGAAACACCATATATTTT
>TRBD1|TRBV11-2|.|TRBJ2-2
CASRRTGANTGELFF
TGTGCCAGCAGGCGTACAGGGGCGAACACCGGGGAGCTGTTTTTT
>.|TRBV20-1|many|TRBJ2-1
CSAREVAKGTNEQFF
TGCAGTGCTAGAGAAGTTGCAAAAGGGACGAATGAGCAGTTCTTC
>.|TRBV12-3/TRBV12-4|few|TRBJ2-2
CASSFLLAGASGELFF
TGTGCCAGCAGTTTCCTCTTGGCGGGTGCCTCCGGGGAGCTGTTTTTT
>.|TRBV11-2|.|TRBJ2-5
CASSFGIPGGETQYF
TGTGCCAGCAGCTTCGGGATCCCTGGGGGGGAGACCCAGTACTTC
>.|TRBV5-1|many|TRBJ2-7
CASSGGSYEQYF
TGCGCCAGCAGCGGGGGGTCCTACGAGCAGTACTTC
>.|TRBV4-1|many|TRBJ1-2
CASSQDWGTGYGYTF
TGCGCCAGCAGCCAAGATTGGGGTACGGGCTATGGCTACACCTTC
>.|TRBV7-8|.|TRBJ1-1
CASSLRQSTEAFF
TGTGCCAGCAGCTTAAGACAGAGCACTGAAGCTTTCTTT
>.|TRBV12-5|many|TRBJ2-7
CASGLVPGLQSEQYF
TGTGCTAGTGGTTTGGTCCCGGGACTCCAATCCGAGCAGTACTTC
>.|TRBV7-8|many|TRBJ2-7
CASSLGGPDEQYF
TGTGCCAGCAGCTTAGGGGGACCCGACGAGCAGTACTTC
>TRBD2|TRBV20-1|.|TRBJ2-1
CSASVSGRANEQFF
TGCAGTGCTAGTGTAAGCGGGAGGGCCAATGAGCAGTTCTTC
>.|TRBV2|many|TRBJ2-1
CASSEGWLVSEQFF
TGTGCCAGCAGTGAAGGGTGGCTAGTGAGTGAGCAGTTCTTC
>.|TRBV7-3|many|TRBJ2-2
CASSSRGSRGANTGELFF
TGTGCCAGCAGCTCAAGAGGGTCCAGGGGGGCGAACACCGGGGAGCTGTTTTTT
>.|TRBV20-1|.|TRBJ1-2
CSAESPGNSGGYTF
TGCAGTGCTGAATCCCCAGGTAACAGCGGTGGCTACACCTTC
>.|TRBV6-6|.|TRBJ1-3
CASRAGLYGYTIYF
TGTGCCAGCAGAGCAGGGCTCTATGGCTACACCATATATTTT
>.|TRBV18|many|TRBJ1-2
CASSPNRVSGGYTF
TGTGCCAGCTCACCAAACAGGGTTTCGGGAGGCTACACCTTC
>.|TRBV6-1|few|TRBJ1-3
CASSEAGAHGNTIYF
TGTGCCAGCAGTGAGGCAGGGGCCCATGGAAACACCATATATTTT
>TRBD1|TRBV10-2|many|TRBJ2-7
CASREGTASSYEQYF
TGCGCCAGCAGGGAAGGGACAGCTAGCTCCTACGAGCAGTACTTC
>.|TRBV9|many|TRBJ2-2
CASSVELHNTGELFF
TGTGCCAGCAGCGTAGAGCTGCATAACACCGGGGAGCTGTTTTTT
>TRBD2|TRBV7-2|many|TRBJ2-2
CASSSTGRTSGGTGELFF
TGTGCCAGCAGCTCAACCGGGAGGACTAGCGGGGGGACCGGGGAGCTGTTTTTT
>TRBD2|TRBV25-1|.|TRBJ2-5
CASGRLAGGKETQYF
TGTGCCAGCGGGCGACTAGCGGGGGGGAAAGAGACCCAGTACTTC
>TRBD1|TRBV7-9|.|TRBJ2-3
CASSLALSGTGGYEDTQYF
TGTGCCAGCAGCTTAGCACTTTCCGGGACAGGGGGCTATGAAGATACGCAGTATTTT
>.|TRBV6-2/TRBV6-3|many|TRBJ2-3
CASSWTGTDTQYF
TGTGCCAGCAGTTGGACAGGCACAGATACGCAGTATTTT
>.|TRBV20-1|many|TRBJ2-3
CSASKGRLVQDTQYF
TGCAGTGCTAGTAAGGGGCGACTAGTGCAGGATACGCAGTATTTT
>.|TRBV4-3|many|TRBJ2-7
CASSQVGAASYEQYF
TGCGCCAGCAGCCAAGTTGGGGCGGCCTCCTACGAGCAGTACTTC
>.|TRBV7-9|many|TRBJ1-2
CASSSTGTYYTF
TGTGCCAGCAGCTCCACCGGGACCTACTACACCTTC